Detailed here is one T cell receptor (beta chain). This specimen comes from a study of long-term antiretroviral therapy in people with HIV. Germline lookup yields CDR1 ENHRY and CDR2 SYGVKD. The CDR3 runs 14 residues. Trimming shortened V by 10 bases and J by 0 bases, and 13 bases separated the two germline ends. Participants living with HIV all received treatment in the United States. Cryopreserved PBMC samples of about 1-11 million cells were used for DNA extraction. Assay version v3.0 of immunoSEQ was used, and it was run at survey level. Per sample, sequencing targeted about 40,000-50,000 T-cell genomes. Method: immunoSEQ multiplex PCR; TCRdb's copy keeps in-frame clones and lacks some. The sample lists 25,000 to 30,000 clones, more than 75% occurring once.

The chain combines TRBV10-3 with TRBJ1-3, with D perhaps matching TRBD1 (5 bases). This clonotype was sampled from a man in his forties or fifties with HIV. The specimen was unsorted PBMCs, collected less than 5 years after starting antiretroviral therapy. The CDR3 coding sequence is TGTGCCACCGCGGACGGGACCTCTGGAAACACCATATATTTT. Protein: CATADGTSGNTIYF.